Listed below are T cell receptor beta chains from one sample, sequenced in a study of OX40 agonist ivuxolimab in advanced cancers. Method: immunoSEQ multiplex PCR; TCRdb's copy keeps in-frame clones and lacks some. The data contain fewer than 35,000 clones, around nine tenths of them singletons. The sample in question was CD4+ or CD8+ T cells sorted from blood, obtained in a trial of the OX40 agonist ivuxolimab. The receptors originated from an adult with an advanced solid tumor such as melanoma, head and neck, liver or kidney cancer. CDR3s include the opening cysteine and the closing phenylalanine or tryptophan. A D gene is named only where the DNA matches it firmly. Not all rows give a size; the values are once, few, many and, for expanded clones, a class.

D: TRBD1; J: TRBJ2-4; size: .; V: TRBV29-1; DNA: TGCAGCGTCGCAGGGGGCTTTGCCAAAAACATTCAGTACTTC; CDR3: CSVAGGFAKNIQYF
D: .; J: TRBJ2-2; size: .; V: TRBV6-5; DNA: TGTGCCAGCAGGGTCCAGGGGACCGGGGAGCTGTTTTTT; CDR3: CASRVQGTGELFF
D: .; J: TRBJ2-7; size: .; V: TRBV6-6; DNA: TGTGCCAGCAGTATCGGCCCTCGGGGTACCTACGAGCAGTACTTC; CDR3: CASSIGPRGTYEQYF
D: TRBD2; J: TRBJ2-7; size: .; V: TRBV28; DNA: TGTGCCAGCAGTCTAGCGGAGCCCTACGAGCAGTACTTC; CDR3: CASSLAEPYEQYF
D: .; J: TRBJ2-1; size: .; V: TRBV14; DNA: TGTGCCAGCAGGGAAGGGGGACTTGGAAATGAGCAGTTCTTC; CDR3: CASREGGLGNEQFF
D: TRBD1; J: TRBJ2-1; size: .; V: TRBV7-9; DNA: TGTGCCAGCAGCCCGCCAGGACAGGGGGGGTACAATGAGCAGTTCTTC; CDR3: CASSPPGQGGYNEQFF
D: TRBD2; J: TRBJ2-7; size: .; V: TRBV19; DNA: TGTGCCAGTAGTATCACCATTACAGCGGGAGCGACCTACGAGCAGTACTTC; CDR3: CASSITITAGATYEQYF
D: .; J: TRBJ2-7; size: .; V: TRBV28; DNA: TGTGCCAGCAGTCCGACACCCTTTACAGGGAGAGGGTACGAGCAGTACTTC; CDR3: CASSPTPFTGRGYEQYF
D: .; J: TRBJ2-3; size: few; V: TRBV6-5; DNA: TGTGCCAGCAGCCCTACAGGGACCCATACGCAGTATTTT; CDR3: CASSPTGTHTQYF
D: TRBD1; J: TRBJ2-2; size: .; V: TRBV19; DNA: TGTGCCAGCAGGGGACAGGGGAGCACCGGGGAGCTGTTTTTT; CDR3: CASRGQGSTGELFF
D: .; J: TRBJ1-5; size: .; V: TRBV4-3; DNA: TGCGCCAGCAGCCAAAGGGTCAGTCAGCCCCAGCATTTT; CDR3: CASSQRVSQPQHF
D: .; J: TRBJ1-5; size: .; V: TRBV10-1; DNA: TGCGCCAGCAGTGGGGATGGGGAGCCCCAGCATTTT; CDR3: CASSGDGEPQHF
D: TRBD2; J: TRBJ2-2; size: once; V: TRBV5-1; DNA: TGCGCCAGCAGCTTGATCGCTAGCGGGAGTGGGGAGCTGTTTTTT; CDR3: CASSLIASGSGELFF
D: .; J: TRBJ1-1; size: .; V: TRBV7-9; DNA: TGTGCCAGCAGCCCCATGAGCACTGAAGCTTTCTTT; CDR3: CASSPMSTEAFF
D: .; J: TRBJ1-2; size: .; V: TRBV6-1; DNA: TGTGCCAGCAGTGAAGTGGGTTGGGGCACCATCTATGGCTACACCTTC; CDR3: CASSEVGWGTIYGYTF
D: TRBD2; J: TRBJ2-2; size: .; V: TRBV18; DNA: TGTGCCAGCTCACCAGAGCTAGCGGGATTCGGGGAGCTGTTTTTT; CDR3: CASSPELAGFGELFF
D: TRBD2; J: TRBJ2-5; size: .; V: TRBV5-1; DNA: TGCGCCAGCAGCTTGGCCTCGCTAGCGGGAGGAATGGAGACCCAGTACTTC; CDR3: CASSLASLAGGMETQYF
D: .; J: TRBJ1-1; size: .; V: TRBV4-1; DNA: TGCGCCAGCAGCCACGGTGTGAGGACAAGGAGCACTGAAGCTTTCTTT; CDR3: CASSHGVRTRSTEAFF
D: .; J: TRBJ1-1; size: .; V: TRBV4-1; DNA: TGCGCCAGCAACAATTTTTGGCAGGATGAAGCTTTCTTT; CDR3: CASNNFWQDEAFF
D: TRBD1; J: TRBJ2-1; size: .; V: TRBV18; DNA: TGTGCCAGCTCACCATTGGAGGGGACAGGATTATACAATGAGCAGTTCTTC; CDR3: CASSPLEGTGLYNEQFF
D: TRBD2; J: TRBJ2-5; size: .; V: TRBV7-3; DNA: TGTGCCAGCAGCCAAGGACTAGCGGGAGGGCCGGAGACCCAGTACTTC; CDR3: CASSQGLAGGPETQYF
D: .; J: TRBJ1-2; size: .; V: TRBV6-1; DNA: TGTGCCAGCAGTGAAGGTGTCAGGGACTATGGCTACACCTTC; CDR3: CASSEGVRDYGYTF
D: TRBD1; J: TRBJ2-7; size: .; V: TRBV7-9; DNA: TGTGCCAGCAGCTTGGGGACCGGGACAGGGCGCTACGAGCAGTACTTC; CDR3: CASSLGTGTGRYEQYF
D: TRBD1; J: TRBJ2-3; size: .; V: TRBV9; DNA: TGTGCCAGCAGCGTAAGGGACAGGGTCACAGATACGCAGTATTTT; CDR3: CASSVRDRVTDTQYF
D: TRBD2; J: TRBJ2-1; size: .; V: TRBV29-1; DNA: TGCAGCGTTGATGTTTACGGGAGGGCGGGAGTGAGTAATGAGCAGTTCTTC; CDR3: CSVDVYGRAGVSNEQFF
D: .; J: TRBJ1-6; size: .; V: TRBV5-1; DNA: TGCGCCAGCAGCCCCGGGACTGCGAATTCACCCCTCCACTTT; CDR3: CASSPGTANSPLHF
D: .; J: TRBJ2-2; size: medium-sized; V: TRBV9; DNA: TGTGCCAGCAGCGCCACGGGGGAGCTGTTTTTT; CDR3: CASSATGELFF
D: .; J: TRBJ1-2; size: once; V: TRBV28; DNA: TGTGCCAGCAGTACCTCTTTCAGTGGCTACACCTTC; CDR3: CASSTSFSGYTF
D: .; J: TRBJ2-5; size: .; V: TRBV5-1; DNA: TGCGCCAGCAGCTTGGCCGGGCAGGAAGAGACCCAGTACTTC; CDR3: CASSLAGQEETQYF
D: .; J: TRBJ2-3; size: .; V: TRBV7-9; DNA: TGTGCCAGCAGCTTAGGTAGCGGTACAAGCACAGATACGCAGTATTTT; CDR3: CASSLGSGTSTDTQYF
D: TRBD1; J: TRBJ2-7; size: .; V: TRBV30; DNA: TGTGCCTGGAGTGTAGGGGGACAGACCTACGAGCAGTACTTC; CDR3: CAWSVGGQTYEQYF
D: .; J: TRBJ2-7; size: .; V: TRBV6-5; DNA: TGTGCCAGCAGCCCACCCGGGCTCTCTCGGCCCGAGCAGTACTTC; CDR3: CASSPPGLSRPEQYF
D: .; J: TRBJ2-4; size: .; V: TRBV5-1; DNA: TGCGCCAGCAGTGTAGCGCCGGGGCTAGCCAAAAACATTCAGTACTTC; CDR3: CASSVAPGLAKNIQYF
D: TRBD1; J: TRBJ1-2; size: .; V: TRBV4-3; DNA: TGCGCCAGCAGCCAACAAGGACAGGGGGCGCTTCTAGGTGGCTACACCTTC; CDR3: CASSQQGQGALLGGYTF
D: .; J: TRBJ1-5; size: .; V: TRBV19; DNA: TGTGCCAGTAGTTTCCGGGACGGTTTCAATCAGCCCCAGCATTTT; CDR3: CASSFRDGFNQPQHF
D: .; J: TRBJ2-7; size: few; V: TRBV11-2; DNA: TGTGCCAGCAGCCCGGAGGGAGTTTGGTCCTACGAGCAGTACTTC; CDR3: CASSPEGVWSYEQYF
D: .; J: TRBJ1-3; size: .; V: TRBV5-4; DNA: TGTGCCAGCAGCTTGGCAGGGCCTGGAAACACCATATATTTT; CDR3: CASSLAGPGNTIYF
D: .; J: TRBJ2-2; size: .; V: TRBV29-1; DNA: TGCAGCGTTGAAGGGGGCGGGCTTACCGGGGAGCTGTTTTTT; CDR3: CSVEGGGLTGELFF
D: .; J: TRBJ2-3; size: .; V: TRBV5-4; DNA: TGTGCCAGCAGCTTGATCGGAAAGGGCACAGATACGCAGTATTTT; CDR3: CASSLIGKGTDTQYF
D: .; J: TRBJ1-1; size: .; V: TRBV19; DNA: TGTGCCAGTAGTGTCCAGATCGGCGACCCCCTGAACACTGAAGCTTTCTTT; CDR3: CASSVQIGDPLNTEAFF
D: .; J: TRBJ2-3; size: once; V: TRBV5-1; DNA: TGCGCCAGCCGACGGAGTACGGGGGTTTATACTACGCAGTATTTT; CDR3: CASRRSTGVYTTQYF
D: TRBD2; J: TRBJ2-7; size: .; V: TRBV10-2; DNA: TGCGCCAGCAGTGCGGGAGCGGGGGGCTACGAGCAGTACTTC; CDR3: CASSAGAGGYEQYF
D: .; J: TRBJ1-1; size: few; V: TRBV21-1; DNA: TGTGCCTTCCTAGAGGAAGGATGGACTGAAGCTTTCTTT; CDR3: CAFLEEGWTEAFF
D: TRBD1; J: TRBJ1-2; size: .; V: TRBV15; DNA: TGTGCCACCAGCAGAGAGACAGGGGCCTATGGCTACACCTTC; CDR3: CATSRETGAYGYTF
D: .; J: TRBJ2-1; size: .; V: TRBV4-2; DNA: TGTGCCAGCAGCCAAGGCGGGACGAAGAACAATGAGCAGTTCTTC; CDR3: CASSQGGTKNNEQFF
D: TRBD2; J: TRBJ2-1; size: .; V: TRBV30; DNA: TGTGCCTGGAGTCGGAATAGCGGGAGATGGAGCTCCTACAATGAGCAGTTCTTC; CDR3: CAWSRNSGRWSSYNEQFF
D: TRBD1; J: TRBJ1-1; size: .; V: TRBV10-2; DNA: TGCGCCATCAAACCGACAGGGGGAGAATCAATGAACACTGAAGCTTTCTTT; CDR3: CAIKPTGGESMNTEAFF
D: .; J: TRBJ2-6; size: .; V: TRBV11-3; DNA: TGTGCCAGCGGCCCGAATGGGGCCAACGTCCTGACTTTC; CDR3: CASGPNGANVLTF
D: TRBD1; J: TRBJ2-3; size: .; V: TRBV7-3; DNA: TGTGCCAGCAGCTTAATGACAGGGGGCACAGATACGCAGTATTTT; CDR3: CASSLMTGGTDTQYF